This entry is about one T cell receptor (beta chain). The target antigen is unknown. As handled by the study authors: Junction-only immunoSEQ data arrived without quality scores, meaning filtering differed. Method: immunoSEQ multiplex PCR; TCRdb's copy keeps in-frame clones and lacks some. The DNA was the basis for D and trimming; V, J and clone size are from that table. The sample holds more than 2 million clones; roughly 95% are singletons and the top ten take roughly 0.13%. This sample stems from a study of shared clonotypes between healthy human individuals. The CDR3 sequence is 15 residues long. The germline CDR1 and CDR2 sequences are LGHNA and YSLEER. The junction had 7 bases not matched to a gene; V was cut back by 1 base and J by 6 bases. Study-wide findings and caveats: Estimated richness values were generally larger in naive subsets than in memory subsets. The sampled material consisted only of blood, and tissue repertoires are likely to differ.

The chain combines TRBV4-3 with TRBJ1-1, with 8 positions matching TRBD1. The TCR comes from a man younger than 35 in good health. The sequencing input was naive CD4+ T cells sorted from blood. Subset given: CD45RA+ positively selected. The DNA of the CDR3 is TGCGCCAGCAGCCAAGCTCCCCCACAGGGGGCTGAAGCTTTCTTT. Its protein product is CASSQAPPQGAEAFF.